One sample yielded the 19 T cell receptor beta chains listed below, sequenced in a study of beta chain features in type 1 diabetes. The study's findings and limits: Researchers report that Type 1 diabetes patients had moderately but significantly shorter TCRB CDR3s across all four CD4+ subsets.

These receptors are not linked to any known antigen. The authors reverse transcribed all of the isolated RNA, so sequencing captured expressed TCRB transcripts. Repertoires were generated with immunoSEQ multiplex PCR, while TCRdb's copy carries only in-frame clones and drops some. The data hold around 300,000 clones, with approximately 15% observed a single time. The sample was naive CD4+ T cells from blood. Receptors originate from a man between 18 and 29 years old with type 1 diabetes.

This clone has a handful of counts. V and J are TRBV5-1 and TRBJ2-7; D is perhaps TRBD1 (5 bases). V was trimmed by 3 bases and J by 0 bases, leaving 13 bases between them. Germline CDR1 is SGHRS and CDR2 is YFSETQ. CDR3 length: 15 residues. The CDR3 sequence: CASSSRAVSSYEQYF. The CDR3 coding sequence is TGCGCCAGCAGCTCCAGGGCCGTGAGCTCCTACGAGCAGTACTTC.

The V gene is TRBV19, the J gene TRBJ2-3; D is unresolved. Germline V lookup: CDR1 LNHDA, CDR2 SQIVND (reference sequence). The CDR3 covers 14 residues. The germline V and J ends were trimmed by 3 bases and 3 bases, with 10 bases remaining between them. The CDR3 protein is CASSMGLGTDTQYF. CDR3 sequence (DNA): TGTGCCAGTAGTATGGGTCTCGGGACAGATACGCAGTATTTT.

V usage is TRBV30 and J usage is TRBJ1-2; no definite D call. CDR3 length: 12 amino acids. The germline gives CDR1 GTSNPN, CDR2 SVGIG (reference sequence). V was cut by 4 bases and J by 2 bases, with 8 bases left in between. This CDR3 is CAWTVGNYGYTF. CDR3 DNA sequence: TGTGCCTGGACCGTGGGCAACTATGGCTACACCTTC.

This clone has just a few counts. The same CDR3 can be traced to other DNA sequences in this sample. The rearrangement uses TRBV5-1 and TRBJ2-1; the D is unclear. Germline V gene lookup returns CDR1 SGHRS and CDR2 YFSETQ. This CDR3 is 11 amino acids long. Trimming took 4 bases from V and 5 from J, leaving 4 bases between them. Here the CDR3 DNA reads TGCGCCAGCAGCCTTGACAATGAGCAGTTCTTC. Its protein product is CASSLDNEQFF.

This clone was recorded a few times. The chain employs TRBV19 and TRBJ2-5; D ambiguous. The CDR3 loop spans 13 amino acids. Between the trimmed V and J ends, which lost 5 bases and 2 bases, there was a span of 9 bases. Per germline, CDR1 LNHDA and CDR2 SQIVND (reference sequence). The CDR3 region is CASSRQTQETQYF. The CDR3 DNA sequence: TGTGCCAGTAGTCGGCAGACACAAGAGACCCAGTACTTC.

In this sample, this clone turned up a few times. This CDR3 reads CASSRTSGTSYEQYF. The CDR3 coding sequence is TGTGCCAGCAGCCGTACTAGCGGGACGTCCTACGAGCAGTACTTC. The chain employs TRBV7-2 and TRBJ2-7; TRBD2 matches 10 bases. CDR3 length: 15 residues. With V trimmed by 5 bases and J by 1 base, 5 bases remained unmatched. CDR1 and CDR2 (germline): SGHTA, FQGNSA.

This clone has a handful of counts. The gene calls are TRBV15 and TRBJ2-1, with TRBD2 matching over 7 bases. Germline CDR1 LNHNV, CDR2 YYDKDF (reference sequence). This CDR3 has 15 residues. V shed 1 base, J shed 0 bases, and the junction held 0 bases outside the gene matches. CDR3 amino acids: CATSRVAGSYNEQFF. For the CDR3, the DNA is TGTGCCACCAGCAGAGTAGCGGGCTCCTACAATGAGCAGTTCTTC.

This clone was detected a few times. The chain carries TRBV6-5 and TRBJ2-1; a possible D gene is TRBD2 (6 bases). Germline V gene lookup returns CDR1 MNHEY and CDR2 SVGAGI. The CDR3 spans 16 residues. Trimming took 0 bases from V and 2 from J, leaving 11 bases between them. This CDR3 is CASSYSRGGAYNEQFF. The CDR3 DNA reads as TGTGCCAGCAGTTACTCACGCGGAGGGGCCTACAATGAGCAGTTCTTC.

The rearrangement links TRBV5-1 to TRBJ2-5; 9 nucleotides align to TRBD1. CDR1 is SGHRS and CDR2 is YFSETQ in the germline V gene. The CDR3 sequence is 17 residues long. With V trimmed by 2 bases and J by 5 bases, 13 bases remained unmatched. Here the CDR3 DNA reads TGCGCCAGCAGCTTCCCCCCCGGGACAGGGATCGTGGAGACCCAGTACTTC. This encodes CASSFPPGTGIVETQYF.

The chain is built from TRBV5-1 and TRBJ2-2; D not certain. With 8 bases removed from V and 3 bases from J, the gap between germline ends came to 14 bases. The germline V gene encodes CDR1 SGHRS and CDR2 YFSETQ. This CDR3 has 14 amino acids. Here the CDR3 DNA reads TGCGCCAGACTATCCGGGTTCTACACCGGGGAGCTGTTTTTT. Its protein product is CARLSGFYTGELFF.

This clone turned up a few times. V is TRBV28 and J is TRBJ2-3, with 7 bases that match TRBD1. This CDR3 has 16 residues. Trimming removed 6 bases from V and 0 bases from J; junction bases left unmatched: 9. CDR1 and CDR2 (germline): MDHEN, SYDVKM. The CDR3 DNA reads as TGTGCCAGCAGGCGGACAGGTCGGGGAAGCACAGATACGCAGTATTTT. Its translation is CASRRTGRGSTDTQYF.

The rearrangement joins TRBV5-1 to TRBJ1-1, with 9 bases fitting TRBD1. The CDR3 spans 15 residues. Germline trimming cut 3 bases from V and 4 bases from J; bases unmatched to any gene: 7. Germline assignment: CDR1 SGHRS and CDR2 YFSETQ. The chain's CDR3 is CASSWGQGVATEAFF. CDR3 coding DNA: TGCGCCAGCAGCTGGGGACAGGGAGTCGCCACTGAAGCTTTCTTT.

In this sample, this clone turned up a few times. V gene TRBV29-1 combines with J gene TRBJ1-5; no clear D gene. The V gene lost 4 bases and the J gene lost 3 bases, with 16 bases spanning the gap. Germline CDR1 SQVTM, CDR2 ANQGSEA. CDR3 size: 15 residues. The CDR3: CSVGPGSGFNQPQHF. CDR3 sequence (DNA): TGCAGCGTTGGTCCAGGATCGGGGTTCAATCAGCCCCAGCATTTT.

The chain is built from TRBV28 and TRBJ1-4; TRBD1 aligns across 11 bases. The germline V gene has CDR1 MDHEN and CDR2 SYDVKM. Unmatched junction bases numbered 8, after V lost 6 bases and J lost 8 bases. The CDR3 is made up of 15 amino acids. The CDR3 is CASRNGQGAFEKLFF. The DNA of the CDR3 is TGTGCCAGCAGGAATGGACAGGGGGCGTTCGAAAAACTGTTTTTT.

This chain joins TRBV7-2 and TRBJ2-3; 9 nucleotides agree with TRBD2. This CDR3 comprises 15 residues. The ends lost 3 bases at V and 2 bases at J; junction bases unmatched: 3. Germline CDR1 and CDR2: SGHTA and FQGNSA. The CDR3 bases are TGTGCCAGCAGCTTGACTAGCGGTTACACAGATACGCAGTATTTT. Translated, it gives CASSLTSGYTDTQYF. Full variable domain (outside the CDR3, taken from reference TRBV7-2 and TRBJ2-3): GAGVSQSPSNKVTEKGKDVELRCDPISGHTALYWYRQSLGQGLEFLIYFQGNSAPDKSGLPSDRFSAERTGGSVSTLTIQRTQQEDSAVYLCASSLTSGYTDTQYFGPGTRLTVL.

This chain links TRBV10-3 with TRBJ1-1; no clear D gene. Between the trimmed V and J ends, which lost 4 bases and 11 bases, there was a span of 20 bases. The CDR3 sequence is 14 residues long. From germline, CDR1 is ENHRY and CDR2 SYGVKD. The CDR3 region has the DNA TGTGCCATCAGTGGGAGTAACACCACCAATCGGGCTTTCTTT. Protein product: CAISGSNTTNRAFF.

The CDR3 spells CASSQGSGLEKNIQYF. The CDR3 nucleotides read TGCGCCAGCAGCCAGGGCTCCGGACTGGAGAAAAACATTCAGTACTTC. The rearrangement uses TRBV4-1 and TRBJ2-4; D is perhaps TRBD2 (5 bases). V was trimmed by 3 bases and J by 4 bases, leaving 16 bases between them. The germline CDR1 and CDR2 sequences are MGHRA and YSYEKL. The CDR3 is 16 residues long.

The chain employs TRBV11-1 and TRBJ2-7, with D possibly TRBD2 on 5 matching bases. This CDR3 is 15 amino acids long. The germline V and J ends were trimmed by 0 bases and 5 bases, with 14 bases remaining between them. Germline CDR1 and CDR2: SGHAT and FQDESV (reference sequence). The CDR3 reads CASSLAHGIEDEQYF. The CDR3 DNA is TGTGCCAGCAGCTTAGCGCACGGGATAGAGGACGAGCAGTACTTC.

The chain carries TRBV27 and TRBJ2-7; 9 bases are shared with TRBD1. The germline V gene encodes CDR1 MNHEY and CDR2 SMNVEV (reference sequence). V shed 5 bases, J shed 1 base, and the junction held 9 bases outside the gene matches. The CDR3 has 16 residues. CDR3 amino acids: CASSDIRDRVSYEQYF. The CDR3 nucleotides read TGTGCCAGCAGTGACATCCGGGACAGGGTATCCTACGAGCAGTACTTC.